Following are 28 T cell receptor beta chains from one sample sequenced in a study of blood T cell repertoires in COVID-19 (TCRdb year 2020). Libraries were made using the immunoSEQ multiplex PCR assay. TCRdb limited this immuneACCESS table to in-frame rearrangements with V and J called. A share of clones is missing; checked studies link under half to unresolved V genes, and the rest is unexplained. This sample is represented by more than 90,000 clones; approximately 85% of them were singletons. Around 11% of the sample goes to the ten largest clones. Material: peripheral blood. Receptor source: a human donor in a cohort sampled during active COVID-19.

The chain is built from TRBV15 and TRBJ2-5, with a possible D match to TRBD1 (5 bases). Trimming took off 1 base at V and 2 bases at J, with 11 bases between the two ends. The CDR3 extends over 15 amino acids. Germline loops: CDR1 LNHNV, CDR2 YYDKDF (reference sequence). The CDR3 spells CATSRGAGRQETQYF. Written as DNA, the CDR3 is TGTGCCACCAGCAGAGGGGCAGGGCGGCAAGAGACCCAGTACTTC.

The chain employs TRBV5-6 and TRBJ2-1; 7 positions agree with TRBD1. CDR3 size: 15 residues. With 4 bases clipped from V and 3 bases from J, the junction kept 7 bases outside the gene matches. The germline V gene has CDR1 SGHDT and CDR2 YYEEEE. CDR3 nucleotides: TGTGCCAGCAGCCTAACCAACAGGGGCTACAATGAGCAGTTCTTC. Translation: CASSLTNRGYNEQFF.

CDR3 amino acids: CASCQDLNQPQHF. The CDR3 DNA reads as TGTGCCAGCTGCCAGGATCTTAATCAGCCCCAGCATTTT. This chain uses TRBV6-5 with TRBJ1-5; D is undetermined. The length of the CDR3 is 13 residues. Germline values: CDR1 MNHEY, CDR2 SVGAGI. Deletions cut 8 bases from V and 4 bases from J, with 12 bases between.

J is TRBJ2-3 and V is TRBV28; TRBD1 is a possible D gene (5 bases). The CDR3 is made up of 13 amino acids. Germline CDR1 reads MDHEN; CDR2 reads SYDVKM. V was cut by 6 bases and J by 6 bases, with 13 bases left in between. CDR3 amino acids: CASSLGHWDTQYF. The DNA of the CDR3 is TGTGCCAGCAGCCTAGGACATTGGGATACGCAGTATTTT.

The rearrangement joins TRBV6-2 or TRBV6-3 to TRBJ2-3, with D perhaps TRBD2 (6 bases). CDR3 length: 17 amino acids. The V end was cut by 3 bases, the J end by 0 bases, with 16 bases between. The germline CDR1 and CDR2 sequences are MNHEY and SVGEGT. In DNA, the CDR3 is TGTGCCAGCAGTTATCCCTCTCGCGGGGTTAGCACAGATACGCAGTATTTT. Its protein product is CASSYPSRGVSTDTQYF.

The chain links TRBV5-5 to TRBJ1-6; D uncertain. CDR1 is SGHKS, CDR2 YYEKEE, per germline (reference sequence). Trimming removed 0 bases at V and 5 bases at J, with 12 bases between. This CDR3 has 16 amino acids. The CDR3 is CASSLVGGIHNSPLHF. The CDR3, as DNA: TGTGCCAGCAGCTTGGTTGGAGGAATCCATAATTCACCCCTCCACTTT.

The CDR3 DNA sequence: TGCGCCAGCAGCTTGGAGGGGACAGGGATAAACTATGGCTACACCTTC. This translates into CASSLEGTGINYGYTF. The rearrangement links TRBV5-1 to TRBJ1-2, with 9 bases lining up with TRBD1. Trimming took 0 bases from V and 2 from J; bases not matched to a gene: 5. Germline V gives CDR1 SGHRS, CDR2 YFSETQ. The CDR3 sequence is 16 residues long.

The CDR3 region has the DNA TGCGCCAGTGGAACCGGGGGACAGGTCCACGAGCAGTACTTC. Its protein is CASGTGGQVHEQYF. V and J are TRBV5-1 and TRBJ2-7; the match to TRBD1 covers 8 bases. This CDR3 comprises 14 residues. CDR1 is SGHRS, CDR2 YFSETQ, per germline. V lost 8 bases, J lost 5 bases, and 12 bases stayed unmatched.

This sequence joins TRBV12-3 or TRBV12-4 and TRBJ2-5; D is uncertain. The CDR3 totals 12 residues. The V end was cut by 1 base, the J end by 4 bases, with 4 bases between. The CDR3 sequence: CASSLVGETQYF. The CDR3 DNA reads TGTGCCAGCAGTTTAGTCGGAGAGACCCAGTACTTC.

CDR3 sequence: CASSFLTECPGGPLRNSSYEQYF. In nucleotides, the CDR3 is TGCGCCAGCAGTTTCCTCACTGAGTGTCCGGGAGGGCCTCTTCGCAATAGCTCCTACGAGCAGTACTTC. The rearrangement links TRBV10-1 to TRBJ2-7; 8 nucleotides match TRBD2. The germline V gene encodes CDR1 WNHNN and CDR2 SYGVQD (reference sequence). After removal of 5 bases from V and 0 bases from J, the junction contained 30 bases not matched to a gene. The CDR3 contains 23 residues.

This chain connects TRBV27 to TRBJ2-5, with a weak D call TRBD1 (5 bases). CDR1 MNHEY and CDR2 SMNVEV come from the germline V gene (reference sequence). This CDR3 contains 16 residues. V was pared by 7 bases and J by 1 base, with 19 bases between. Written as DNA, the CDR3 is TGTGCCAGCAACCGTTGGGCAGGGTCTGCCCAAGAGACCCAGTACTTC. Its translation is CASNRWAGSAQETQYF.

The chain links TRBV27 to TRBJ1-2, with 9 bases fitting TRBD1. Germline-derived CDR1 and CDR2 are MNHEY and SMNVEV (reference sequence). V lost 5 bases to trimming and J lost 2 bases; unmatched junction nucleotides: 6. The CDR3 extends over 15 amino acids. CDR3 DNA sequence: TGTGCCAGCAGTGCTTGGGACAGGGTAAACTATGGCTACACCTTC. Protein: CASSAWDRVNYGYTF.

The J gene is TRBJ2-7, the V gene TRBV5-5; 12 bases fit TRBD1. J gave up 4 bases and V 3 bases, and 5 bases lay outside the gene matches. Germline assignment: CDR1 SGHKS and CDR2 YYEKEE (reference sequence). This CDR3 has 15 residues. The CDR3 bases are TGTGCCAGCAGCTGGGGACAGGGGGCATTGTACGAGCAGTACTTC. This gives the protein CASSWGQGALYEQYF.

This clone was found once. J is TRBJ1-1 and V is TRBV10-3, with D possibly TRBD1 on 5 matching bases. Trimming stripped 11 bases from V and 1 base from J, with 11 bases between. CDR1 is ENHRY, CDR2 SYGVKD, per germline. The CDR3 has 12 residues. The CDR3 reads CAGGTENTEAFF. The DNA for the CDR3 is TGTGCCGGCGGGACGGAGAACACTGAAGCTTTCTTT.

CDR3 DNA sequence: TGTGCCAGCAGTGACCCCGGGACTAGGGGGGAGACCCAGTACTTC. It is translated as CASSDPGTRGETQYF. The chain employs TRBV6-2 or TRBV6-3 and TRBJ2-5; 8 bases align to TRBD2. Germline CDR1 is MNHEY and CDR2 is SVGEGT. The CDR3 has 15 amino acids. V lost 5 bases and J lost 5; bases outside the gene matches: 10.

This clone has a handful of counts. The chain recombines TRBV3-1 (or the pseudogene TRBV3-2) with TRBJ1-5; the D is unclear. V lost 0 bases to trimming and J lost 6 bases, with 6 bases between them. The CDR3 contains 13 residues. CDR1 LGHDT and CDR2 YNNKEL come from the germline V gene (reference sequence). CDR3: CASSQDRVQPQHF. DNA for the CDR3: TGTGCCAGCAGCCAAGATCGGGTTCAGCCCCAGCATTTT.

The rearrangement joins TRBV19 to TRBJ2-5, with D perhaps TRBD2 (5 bases). The germline gives CDR1 LNHDA, CDR2 SQIVND (reference sequence). Between the trimmed V and J ends, which lost 3 bases and 1 base, there was a span of 12 bases. The length of the CDR3 is 15 residues. The CDR3 coding sequence is TGTGCCAGTAGTATCTGGCGGGTGCGCCAAGAGACCCAGTACTTC. Amino acids: CASSIWRVRQETQYF.

V gene TRBV6-6 combines with J gene TRBJ1-4, with no clear D. Looked up from germline, CDR1 is MNHNY and CDR2 is SVGAGI (reference sequence). The ends were cut back, 0 bases at V and 8 bases at J, with 4 bases in the middle. The CDR3 contains 12 residues. The CDR3 spells CASSYSQEKLFF. The CDR3 DNA reads TGTGCCAGCAGTTACTCCCAGGAAAAACTGTTTTTT.

This clone was observed a single time. The chain uses TRBV5-1 and TRBJ1-1, with D tentatively TRBD1 (5 bases). This CDR3 has 14 amino acids. V lost 4 bases to trimming and J lost 0 bases, with 10 bases between them. Germline V lookup: CDR1 SGHRS, CDR2 YFSETQ. The CDR3 DNA reads as TGCGCCAGCAGCCCACAACAGGTGAACACTGAAGCTTTCTTT. Encoded protein: CASSPQQVNTEAFF.

The chain joins TRBV19 to TRBJ1-4; D remains unclear. The germline gives CDR1 LNHDA, CDR2 SQIVND (reference sequence). The CDR3 is made up of 12 amino acids. Trimming pared 4 bases from V and 4 bases from J, leaving 4 bases between. The CDR3 coding sequence is TGTGCCAGTAGTACCCTTAATGAAAAACTGTTTTTT. This encodes CASSTLNEKLFF.

V gene TRBV3-1 (or the pseudogene TRBV3-2) combines with J gene TRBJ2-3; D might be TRBD2 (7 bases). Looked up from germline, CDR1 is LGHDT and CDR2 is YNNKEL (reference sequence). V was cut by 2 bases and J by 7 bases, with 16 bases left in between. The length of the CDR3 is 15 residues. The CDR3 nucleotides read TGTGCCAGCAGCCAAAGGGGGGGTAGCGGAAATACGCAGTATTTT. Translated, it gives CASSQRGGSGNTQYF.

This clone was detected only a few times. The rearrangement joins TRBV10-3 to TRBJ2-7; 7 bases align to TRBD1. The CDR3 runs to 17 residues. Germline CDR1 ENHRY, CDR2 SYGVKD. The V and J ends lost 4 bases and 2 bases, in that order; junction bases with no gene match: 14. CDR3 sequence: CAISAGTENTRTYEQYF. DNA for the CDR3: TGTGCCATCAGTGCCGGGACAGAAAATACTAGGACCTACGAGCAGTACTTC.

The rearrangement links TRBV12-3 or TRBV12-4 to TRBJ2-2; D may be TRBD1 (5 bases). This CDR3 region has 13 residues. Trimming removed 1 base from V and 7 bases from J, with 7 bases in between. CDR3: CASSLVQGGELFF. In DNA, the CDR3 is TGTGCCAGCAGTTTAGTGCAGGGCGGGGAGCTGTTTTTT.

V and J are TRBV6-5 and TRBJ2-7, with TRBD1 identical over 8 bases. The CDR3 contains 13 residues. V was pared by 6 bases and J by 5 bases, with 6 bases of the junction left unmatched. Germline-derived CDR1 and CDR2 are MNHEY and SVGAGI. The chain's CDR3 is CASSYVTGDEQYF. DNA of the CDR3: TGTGCCAGCAGCTACGTGACAGGGGACGAGCAGTACTTC.

V is TRBV3-1 (or the pseudogene TRBV3-2) and J is TRBJ2-5, with D unresolved. Per the germline V gene, CDR1 is LGHDT and CDR2 is YNNKEL (reference sequence). CDR3 length: 14 residues. V gave up 5 bases and J gave up 0 bases, with 10 bases separating them. The CDR3 sequence is CASSVMRNQETQYF. Written as DNA, the CDR3 is TGTGCCAGCAGCGTTATGCGGAACCAAGAGACCCAGTACTTC.

The rearrangement links TRBV19 to TRBJ2-1, with D possibly TRBD1 on 5 matching bases. CDR1 and CDR2 from the germline V gene are LNHDA and SQIVND (reference sequence). The V and J ends lost 7 bases and 3 bases respectively, with 13 bases between them. The CDR3 contains 14 residues. The CDR3 is CASTNRQGYNEQFF. The CDR3 DNA reads TGTGCCAGTACGAACAGGCAAGGCTACAATGAGCAGTTCTTC.

The chain recombines TRBV9 with TRBJ2-3, with D unresolved. This CDR3 is built from 17 residues. Trimming stripped 1 base from V and 1 base from J, with 16 bases between. Per germline, CDR1 SGDLS and CDR2 YYNGEE. The CDR3 is CASSVNLGITRTDTQYF. The CDR3 nucleotides are TGTGCCAGCAGCGTAAATCTGGGCATAACTCGCACAGATACGCAGTATTTT.

This rearrangement joins TRBV6-5 to TRBJ2-3; D ambiguous. Trimming cost V 6 bases and J 1 base, with 8 bases left between them. CDR1 is MNHEY, CDR2 SVGAGI, per germline. The CDR3 has 13 amino acids. CDR3 bases: TGTGCCAGCAGGCGACTGGGCACAGATACGCAGTATTTT. This gives the protein CASRRLGTDTQYF.